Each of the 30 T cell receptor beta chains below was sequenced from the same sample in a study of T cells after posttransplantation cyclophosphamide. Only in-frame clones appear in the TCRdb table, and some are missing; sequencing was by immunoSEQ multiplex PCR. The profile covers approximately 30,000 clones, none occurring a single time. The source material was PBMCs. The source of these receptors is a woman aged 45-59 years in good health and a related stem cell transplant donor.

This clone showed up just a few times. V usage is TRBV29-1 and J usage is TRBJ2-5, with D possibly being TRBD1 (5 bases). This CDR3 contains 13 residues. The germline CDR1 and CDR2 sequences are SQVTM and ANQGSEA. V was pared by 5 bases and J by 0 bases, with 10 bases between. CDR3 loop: CSVLGQNQETQYF. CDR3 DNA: TGCAGCGTTCTAGGACAAAACCAAGAGACCCAGTACTTC.

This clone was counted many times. The CDR3 is CASSFGQAPGANVLTF. The CDR3, as DNA: TGTGCCAGCAGCTTTGGGCAGGCTCCCGGGGCCAACGTCCTGACTTTC. The chain carries TRBV7-9 and TRBJ2-6; D is unresolved. Germline loops: CDR1 SEHNR, CDR2 FQNEAQ (reference sequence). The CDR3 has 16 residues. V gave up 3 bases and J gave up 4 bases, with 13 bases separating them.

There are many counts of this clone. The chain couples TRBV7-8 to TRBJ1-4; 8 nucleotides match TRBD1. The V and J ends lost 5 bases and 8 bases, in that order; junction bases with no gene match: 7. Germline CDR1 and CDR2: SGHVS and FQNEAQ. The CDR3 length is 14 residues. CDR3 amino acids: CASSATGTGEKLFF. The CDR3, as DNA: TGTGCCAGCAGCGCGACCGGGACAGGCGAAAAACTGTTTTTT.

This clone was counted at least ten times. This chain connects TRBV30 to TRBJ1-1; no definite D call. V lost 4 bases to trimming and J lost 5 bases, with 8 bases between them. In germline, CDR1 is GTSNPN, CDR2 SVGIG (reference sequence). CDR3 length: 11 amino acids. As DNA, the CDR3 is TGTGCCTGGACTCGCGGTACTGAAGCTTTCTTT. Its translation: CAWTRGTEAFF.

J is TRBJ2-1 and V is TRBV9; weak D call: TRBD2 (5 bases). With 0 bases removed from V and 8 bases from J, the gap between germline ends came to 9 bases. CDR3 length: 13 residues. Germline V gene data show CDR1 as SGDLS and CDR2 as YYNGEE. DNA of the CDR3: TGTGCCAGCAGCGTAGGTGAGGGTTATGAGCAGTTCTTC. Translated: CASSVGEGYEQFF.

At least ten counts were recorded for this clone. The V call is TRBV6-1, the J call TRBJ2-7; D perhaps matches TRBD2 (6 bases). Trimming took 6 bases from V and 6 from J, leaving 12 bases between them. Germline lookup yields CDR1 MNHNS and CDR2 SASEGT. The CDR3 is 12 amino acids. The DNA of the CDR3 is TGTGCCAGCAGGAGGGACTTCGCCGAGCAGTACTTC. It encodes CASRRDFAEQYF.

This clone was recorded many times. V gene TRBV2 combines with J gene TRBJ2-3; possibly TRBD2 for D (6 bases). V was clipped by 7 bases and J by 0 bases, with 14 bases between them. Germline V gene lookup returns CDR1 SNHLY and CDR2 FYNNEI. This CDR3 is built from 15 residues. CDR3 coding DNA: TGTGCCAGCACCCTCAGCGGGTCTAGCACAGATACGCAGTATTTT. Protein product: CASTLSGSSTDTQYF.

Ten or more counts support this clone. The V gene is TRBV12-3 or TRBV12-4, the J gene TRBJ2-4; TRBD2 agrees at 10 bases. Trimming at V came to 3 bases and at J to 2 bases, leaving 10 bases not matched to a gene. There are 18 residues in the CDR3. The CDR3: CASSFLAGEGGSKNIQYF. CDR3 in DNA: TGTGCCAGCAGTTTCCTAGCGGGAGAGGGAGGGTCCAAAAACATTCAGTACTTC.

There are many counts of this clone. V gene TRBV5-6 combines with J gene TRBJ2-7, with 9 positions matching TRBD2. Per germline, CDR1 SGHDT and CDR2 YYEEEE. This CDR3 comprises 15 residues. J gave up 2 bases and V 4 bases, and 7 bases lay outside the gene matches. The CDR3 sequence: CASSLTSGRTYEQYF. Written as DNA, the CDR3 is TGTGCCAGCAGCCTGACTAGCGGAAGAACCTACGAGCAGTACTTC.

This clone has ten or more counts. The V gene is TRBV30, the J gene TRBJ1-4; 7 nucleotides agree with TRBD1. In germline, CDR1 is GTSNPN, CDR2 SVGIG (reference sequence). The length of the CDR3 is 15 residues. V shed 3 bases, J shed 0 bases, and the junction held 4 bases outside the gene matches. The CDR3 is CAWRGQSATNEKLFF. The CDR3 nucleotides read TGTGCCTGGAGGGGACAGTCTGCAACTAATGAAAAACTGTTTTTT. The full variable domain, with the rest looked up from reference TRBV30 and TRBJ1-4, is SQTIHQWPATLVQPVGSPLSLECTVEGTSNPNLYWYRQAAGRGLQLLFYSVGIGQISSEVPQNLSASRPQDRQFILSSKKLLLSDSGFYLCAWRGQSATNEKLFFGSGTQLSVL.

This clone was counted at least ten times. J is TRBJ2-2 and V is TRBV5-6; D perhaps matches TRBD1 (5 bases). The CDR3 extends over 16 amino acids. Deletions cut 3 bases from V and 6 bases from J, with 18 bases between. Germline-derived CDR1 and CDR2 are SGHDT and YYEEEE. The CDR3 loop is CASSSPQGSSSGELFF. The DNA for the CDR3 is TGTGCCAGCAGCTCACCTCAGGGAAGTAGTTCCGGGGAGCTGTTTTTT.

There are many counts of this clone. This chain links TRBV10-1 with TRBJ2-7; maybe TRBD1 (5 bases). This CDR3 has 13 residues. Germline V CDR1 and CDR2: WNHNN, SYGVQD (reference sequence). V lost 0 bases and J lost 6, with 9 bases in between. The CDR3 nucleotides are TGCGCCAGCAGTGAGTCGCAGGGAAGCGAGCAGTACTTC. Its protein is CASSESQGSEQYF.

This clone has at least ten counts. CDR3 coding DNA: TGTGCCAGCAGTGAGGGCAGGGCGGAGGACACTGAAGCTTTCTTT. Translation: CASSEGRAEDTEAFF. The chain couples TRBV25-1 to TRBJ1-1, with D perhaps TRBD1 (5 bases). V was trimmed by 3 bases and J by 3 bases, leaving 14 bases between them. There are 15 residues in the CDR3. CDR1 MGHDK and CDR2 SYGVNS come from the germline V gene.

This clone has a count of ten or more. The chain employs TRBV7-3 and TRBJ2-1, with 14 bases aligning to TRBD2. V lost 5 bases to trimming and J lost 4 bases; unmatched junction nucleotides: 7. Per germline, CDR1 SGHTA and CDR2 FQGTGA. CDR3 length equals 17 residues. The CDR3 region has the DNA TGTGCCAGCAGCCAGACTAGCGGGAGGGCCGTGTACAATGAGCAGTTCTTC. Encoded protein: CASSQTSGRAVYNEQFF.

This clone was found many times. The chain's CDR3 is CASSLGGVYNEQFF. The CDR3 DNA sequence: TGCGCCAGCAGCTTGGGAGGGGTCTACAATGAGCAGTTCTTC. The rearrangement uses TRBV5-1 and TRBJ2-1, with D perhaps given as TRBD1 or TRBD2 (5 bases each). This CDR3 region has 14 residues. CDR1 and CDR2 (germline): SGHRS, YFSETQ. With 0 bases removed from V and 3 bases from J, the gap between germline ends came to 7 bases.

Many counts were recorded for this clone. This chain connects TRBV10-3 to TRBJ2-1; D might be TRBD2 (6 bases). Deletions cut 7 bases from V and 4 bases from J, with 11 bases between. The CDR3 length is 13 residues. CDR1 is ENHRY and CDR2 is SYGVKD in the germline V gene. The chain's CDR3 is CAITGGSYNEQFF. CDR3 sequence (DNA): TGTGCCATCACCGGGGGAAGTTACAATGAGCAGTTCTTC.

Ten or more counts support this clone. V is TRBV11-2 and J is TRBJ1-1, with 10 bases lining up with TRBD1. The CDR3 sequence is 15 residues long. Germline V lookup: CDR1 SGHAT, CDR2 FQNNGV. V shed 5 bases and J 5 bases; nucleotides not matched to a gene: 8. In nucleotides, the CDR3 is TGTGCCAGCAGCCCCCGGACAGGGGGAGGAACTGAAGCTTTCTTT. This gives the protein CASSPRTGGGTEAFF. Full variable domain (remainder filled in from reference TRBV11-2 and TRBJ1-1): EAGVAQSPRYKIIEKRQSVAFWCNPISGHATLYWYQQILGQGPKLLIQFQNNGVVDDSQLPKDRFSAERLKGVDSTLKIQPAKLEDSAVYLCASSPRTGGGTEAFFGQGTRLTVV.

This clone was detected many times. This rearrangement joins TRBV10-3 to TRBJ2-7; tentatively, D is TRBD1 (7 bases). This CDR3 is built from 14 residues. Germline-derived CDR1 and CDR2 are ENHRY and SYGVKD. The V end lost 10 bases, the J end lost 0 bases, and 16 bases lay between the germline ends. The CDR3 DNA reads TGTGCCACGGTTAACAGGGGAGGCTCCTACGAGCAGTACTTC. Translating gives CATVNRGGSYEQYF.

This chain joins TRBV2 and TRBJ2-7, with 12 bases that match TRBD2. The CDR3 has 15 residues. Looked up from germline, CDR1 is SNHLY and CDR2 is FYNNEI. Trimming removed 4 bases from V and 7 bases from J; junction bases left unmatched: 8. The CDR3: CASSGTSGVPQEQYF. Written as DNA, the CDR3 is TGTGCCAGCAGTGGGACTAGCGGGGTCCCTCAGGAGCAGTACTTC.

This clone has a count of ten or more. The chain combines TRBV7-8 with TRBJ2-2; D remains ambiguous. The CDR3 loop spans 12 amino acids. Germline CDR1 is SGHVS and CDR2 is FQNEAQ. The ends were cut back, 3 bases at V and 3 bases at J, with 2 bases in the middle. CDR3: CASSFYTGELFF. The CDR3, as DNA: TGTGCCAGCAGCTTCTACACCGGGGAGCTGTTTTTT.

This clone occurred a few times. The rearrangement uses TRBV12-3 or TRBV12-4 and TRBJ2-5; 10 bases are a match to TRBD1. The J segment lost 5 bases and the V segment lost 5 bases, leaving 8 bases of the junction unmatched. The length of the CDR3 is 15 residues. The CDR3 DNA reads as TGTGCCAGCAGTCTGACAGGGGGCGGATGGGAGACCCAGTACTTC. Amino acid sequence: CASSLTGGGWETQYF.

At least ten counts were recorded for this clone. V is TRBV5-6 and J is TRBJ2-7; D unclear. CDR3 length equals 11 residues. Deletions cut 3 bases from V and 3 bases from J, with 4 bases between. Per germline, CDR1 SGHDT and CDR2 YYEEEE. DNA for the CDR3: TGTGCCAGCAGCTCTTACTACGAGCAGTACTTC. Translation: CASSSYYEQYF. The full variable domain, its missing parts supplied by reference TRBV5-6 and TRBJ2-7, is DAGVTQSPTHLIKTRGQQVTLRCSPKSGHDTVSWYQQALGQGPQFIFQYYEEEERQRGNFPDRFSGHQFPNYSSELNVNALLLGDSALYLCASSSYYEQYFGPGTRLTVT.

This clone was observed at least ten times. The CDR3 sequence is CASSIGSLAVSTDTQYF. Here the CDR3 DNA reads TGTGCCAGTAGTATAGGGTCACTAGCGGTTAGCACAGATACGCAGTATTTT. J is TRBJ2-3 and V is TRBV19; 8 nucleotides align to TRBD2. The CDR3 runs 17 residues. V lost 1 base and J lost 0; bases outside the gene matches: 6. The germline V gene has CDR1 LNHDA and CDR2 SQIVND (reference sequence).

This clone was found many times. CDR3 sequence: CATSRDYDRDQPQHF. The CDR3 coding sequence is TGTGCCACCAGCAGAGATTACGACAGGGATCAGCCCCAGCATTTT. J is TRBJ1-5 and V is TRBV15; 7 nucleotides align to TRBD1. J gave up 5 bases and V 0 bases, and 4 bases lay outside the gene matches. Per germline, CDR1 LNHNV and CDR2 YYDKDF (reference sequence). The CDR3 runs 15 residues.

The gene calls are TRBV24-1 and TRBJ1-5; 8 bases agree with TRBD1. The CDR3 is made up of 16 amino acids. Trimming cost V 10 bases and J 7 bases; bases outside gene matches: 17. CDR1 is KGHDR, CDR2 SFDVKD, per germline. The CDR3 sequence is CATRKDITGGRQPQHF. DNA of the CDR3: TGTGCCACTAGAAAAGACATAACAGGGGGACGACAGCCCCAGCATTTT.

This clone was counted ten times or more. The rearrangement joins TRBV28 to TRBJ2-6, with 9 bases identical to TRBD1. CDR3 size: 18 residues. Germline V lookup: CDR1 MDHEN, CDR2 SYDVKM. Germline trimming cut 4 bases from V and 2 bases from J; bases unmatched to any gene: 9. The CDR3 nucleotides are TGTGCCAGCAGTTCCTTCAGTTGGGACAGGGCTGGGGCCAACGTCCTGACTTTC. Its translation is CASSSFSWDRAGANVLTF.

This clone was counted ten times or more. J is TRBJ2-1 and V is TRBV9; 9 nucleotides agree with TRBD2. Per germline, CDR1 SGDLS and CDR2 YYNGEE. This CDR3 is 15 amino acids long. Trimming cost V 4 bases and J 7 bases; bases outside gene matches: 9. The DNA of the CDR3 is TGTGCCAGCAGCTCACGTAGCGGGAGTAGGAATGAGCAGTTCTTC. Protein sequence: CASSSRSGSRNEQFF.

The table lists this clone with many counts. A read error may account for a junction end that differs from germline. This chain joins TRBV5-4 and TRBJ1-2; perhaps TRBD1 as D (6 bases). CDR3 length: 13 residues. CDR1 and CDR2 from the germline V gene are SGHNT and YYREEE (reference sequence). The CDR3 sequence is CASSLDRPYGYTF. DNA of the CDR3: TGTGCCAGCAGTTTGGACAGACCCTATGGCTACACCTTC.

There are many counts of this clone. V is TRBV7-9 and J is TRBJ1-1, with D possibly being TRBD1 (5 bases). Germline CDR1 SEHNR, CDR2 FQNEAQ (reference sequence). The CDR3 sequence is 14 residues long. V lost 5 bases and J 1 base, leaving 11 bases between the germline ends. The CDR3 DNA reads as TGTGCCAGCAGCCCGACAGAAACGAACACTGAAGCTTTCTTT. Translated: CASSPTETNTEAFF.

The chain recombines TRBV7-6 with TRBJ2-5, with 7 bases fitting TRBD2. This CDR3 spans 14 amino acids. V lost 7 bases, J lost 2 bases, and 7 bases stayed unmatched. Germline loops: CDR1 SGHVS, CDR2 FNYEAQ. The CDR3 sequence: CASTTARGQETQYF. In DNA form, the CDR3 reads TGTGCCAGCACTACGGCGCGGGGGCAAGAGACCCAGTACTTC.